This T cell receptor beta chain was captured in a study of blood T cell repertoires in COVID-19. As for the study in general: Acute and convalescent COVID-19 specimens originated in the United States, Italy and Spain.

Seattle's cohort entered during active infection and was followed longitudinally. As originally analysed: Reference gene primer amplification gave nucleated cell count estimates. Clones were sequenced by immunoSEQ multiplex PCR, and TCRdb holds only the in-frame ones, with some missing. The V and J calls and the clone size are those of that table, but D and trimming were determined from the DNA. The sample has roughly 240,000 clones; roughly 85% are singletons. The CDR3 runs 15 residues. Deletions cut 4 bases from V and 0 bases from J, with 13 bases between. Germline V CDR1 and CDR2: SQVTM, ANQGSEA. The sample consisted of peripheral blood. The rearrangement uses TRBV29-1 and TRBJ2-1; no clear D. The source of this sequence is a man aged 45-60 years with COVID-19, enrolled during active disease. The CDR3 here is CSVGADMSSYNEQFF. In DNA, the CDR3 is TGCAGCGTTGGGGCCGACATGAGCTCCTACAATGAGCAGTTCTTC.